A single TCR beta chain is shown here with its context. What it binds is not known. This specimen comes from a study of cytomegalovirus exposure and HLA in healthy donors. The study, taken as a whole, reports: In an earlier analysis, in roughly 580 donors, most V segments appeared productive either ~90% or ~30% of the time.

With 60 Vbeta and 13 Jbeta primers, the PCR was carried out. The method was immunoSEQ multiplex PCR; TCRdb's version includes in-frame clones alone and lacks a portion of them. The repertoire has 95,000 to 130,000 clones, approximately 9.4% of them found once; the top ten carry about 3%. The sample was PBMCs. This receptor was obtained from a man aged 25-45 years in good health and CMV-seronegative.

CDR3 sequence reads: CASSYSWGGGQPQHF. DNA of the CDR3: TGTGCCAGCAGTTACTCTTGGGGAGGGGGTCAGCCCCAGCATTTT. V is TRBV6-6 and J is TRBJ1-5, with D maybe TRBD1 (6 bases). V lost 0 bases, J lost 6 bases, and 12 bases lay in between. The CDR3 sequence is 15 residues long. The germline gives CDR1 MNHNY, CDR2 SVGAGI (reference sequence).